These 23 T cell receptor beta chains came from one sample sequenced in a study of blood T cell repertoires in COVID-19. Some clones are missing from TCRdb's copy, which holds only in-frame ones; the method was immunoSEQ multiplex PCR. This table holds about 87,000 clones, around three quarters found once. Sequencing was carried out using peripheral blood. The receptors stem from a woman aged 50 to 60 with acute or convalescent COVID-19.

This clone came up a few times. The chain has TRBV28 and TRBJ1-2; D is possibly TRBD1 (5 bases). The CDR3 sequence is 16 residues long. V was cut by 2 bases and J by 1 base, with 14 bases left in between. From germline, CDR1 is MDHEN and CDR2 SYDVKM. The CDR3 DNA sequence: TGTGCCAGCAGTTTACTACAGTCAGGACATAACTATGGCTACACCTTC. Amino acid sequence: CASSLLQSGHNYGYTF.

V and J are TRBV10-3 and TRBJ2-2; the match to TRBD2 covers 11 bases. Per germline, CDR1 ENHRY and CDR2 SYGVKD. After removal of 4 bases from V and 2 bases from J, the junction contained 3 bases not matched to a gene. The CDR3 is 16 amino acids. Here the CDR3 reads CAISGLAGTNTGELFF. The CDR3 nucleotides read TGTGCCATCAGTGGACTAGCGGGGACCAACACCGGGGAGCTGTTTTTT.

This clone was seen only once. The chain carries TRBV19 and TRBJ2-7; D remains unclear. CDR1 is LNHDA, CDR2 SQIVND, per germline (reference sequence). V was shortened by 4 bases and J by 3 bases, with 16 bases between the two germline ends. The CDR3 spans 15 residues. CDR3 in DNA: TGTGCCAGTAGTACCACCCAGCGCGAACACTACGAGCAGTACTTC. Translating it yields CASSTTQREHYEQYF.

The chain is built from TRBV19 and TRBJ1-5; 7 nucleotides line up with TRBD1. The CDR3 runs to 13 residues. Trimming cost V 5 bases and J 7 bases; bases outside gene matches: 5. Germline V CDR1 and CDR2: LNHDA, SQIVND (reference sequence). The CDR3 DNA reads TGTGCCAGTAGTCCAGACAGGGACCAGCCCCAGCATTTT. It is translated as CASSPDRDQPQHF.

The chain couples TRBV5-1 to TRBJ2-2, with a possible D match to TRBD2 (5 bases). CDR3 length: 15 amino acids. CDR1 and CDR2 from the germline V gene are SGHRS and YFSETQ. Trimming pared 4 bases from V and 6 bases from J, leaving 16 bases between. The CDR3 region has the DNA TGCGCCAGCAGCCTCGAGGTCGGGATCGCCGGGGAGCTGTTTTTT. Protein sequence: CASSLEVGIAGELFF.

This sequence joins TRBV27 and TRBJ2-7, with D possibly matching TRBD1 (5 bases). This CDR3 is 17 amino acids long. Trimming took 2 bases from V and 3 from J, leaving 20 bases between them. Germline CDR1 MNHEY, CDR2 SMNVEV (reference sequence). The CDR3: CASSLTLDSTLSYEQYF. The CDR3 DNA is TGTGCCAGCAGTTTAACCCTCGACAGTACCCTTAGCTACGAGCAGTACTTC.

V gene TRBV19 combines with J gene TRBJ2-5, with 8 bases matching TRBD2. V lost 5 bases, J lost 5 bases, and 10 bases stayed unmatched. The CDR3 contains 15 residues. Germline V CDR1 and CDR2: LNHDA, SQIVND (reference sequence). The CDR3 loop reads CASSLSSGERETQYF. The CDR3 DNA sequence: TGTGCCAGTAGTCTCAGTAGCGGGGAACGGGAGACCCAGTACTTC. Based on the CDR3 plus reference TRBV19 and TRBJ2-5, the full variable domain is DGGITQSPKYLFRKEGQNVTLSCEQNLNHDAMYWYRQDPGQGLRLIYYSQIVNDFQKGDIAEGYSVSREKKESFPLTVTSAQKNPTAFYLCASSLSSGERETQYFGPGTRLLVL.

This clone came up many times. In DNA form, the CDR3 reads TGTGCCAGCAGTTTCGCTGGGACAGGGAATTCACCCCTCCACTTT. It is translated as CASSFAGTGNSPLHF. The chain joins TRBV27 to TRBJ1-6; TRBD1 aligns across 9 bases. J lost 7 bases, V lost 3 bases, and 4 bases had no gene match. The CDR3 is 15 residues long. Looked up from germline, CDR1 is MNHEY and CDR2 is SMNVEV (reference sequence).

This clone was recorded only once. The chain joins TRBV1 to TRBJ1-6. TRBV1 is flagged as a pseudogene. This CDR3 has 14 amino acids. CDR3 DNA sequence: TGCACCAGAACTGGACTCACCCGAAATTCACCCCTCCACTTT. This encodes CTRTGLTRNSPLHF.

This clone appeared a few times. The rearrangement joins TRBV5-5 to TRBJ2-3, with 7 bases aligning to TRBD1. CDR1 SGHKS and CDR2 YYEKEE come from the germline V gene (reference sequence). The CDR3 has 16 residues. V trimming: 3 bases; J trimming: 2 bases; junction bases outside the gene matches: 9. CDR3 in DNA: TGTGCCAGCAGCTACGGGACAGTAGGAATCACAGATACGCAGTATTTT. Encoded protein: CASSYGTVGITDTQYF.

The chain uses TRBV30 and TRBJ2-5; 8 nucleotides match TRBD2. The CDR3 length is 12 residues. Germline V lookup: CDR1 GTSNPN, CDR2 SVGIG (reference sequence). V dropped 5 bases and J dropped 6; count of bases not matched to a gene: 5. The CDR3 DNA sequence: TGTGCCTGGTTGGCGGGGGGACAGACCCAGTACTTC. Its protein product is CAWLAGGQTQYF.

The V gene is TRBV4-2, the J gene TRBJ2-6; a possible D gene is TRBD1 (6 bases). The CDR3 has 17 amino acids. CDR1 and CDR2 from the germline V gene are LGHNA and YNFKEQ. V lost 0 bases and J lost 4, with 13 bases in between. CDR3 sequence reads: CASSQEGPGAGANVLTF. In DNA, the CDR3 is TGTGCCAGCAGCCAAGAGGGTCCAGGGGCGGGGGCCAACGTCCTGACTTTC.

This clone was found a few times. V usage is TRBV5-8 and J usage is TRBJ1-3; D perhaps matches TRBD1 (5 bases). Germline V lookup: CDR1 SGHTS, CDR2 YDEGEE. CDR3 size: 15 residues. The germline V and J ends were trimmed by 4 bases and 0 bases, with 11 bases remaining between them. The CDR3 here is CASSQGTSSGNTIYF. Written as DNA, the CDR3 is TGTGCCAGCAGCCAAGGGACTTCCTCTGGAAACACCATATATTTT.

V usage is TRBV7-2 and J usage is TRBJ1-2; D call uncertain. Per germline, CDR1 SGHTA and CDR2 FQGNSA. The CDR3 extends over 15 amino acids. The V end lost 5 bases, the J end lost 4 bases, and 17 bases lay between the germline ends. CDR3: CASSPAGELTYGYTF. Here the CDR3 DNA reads TGTGCCAGCAGCCCAGCCGGAGAGTTGACCTATGGCTACACCTTC.

V is TRBV19 and J is TRBJ1-2; TRBD1 aligns across 8 bases. Germline V CDR1 and CDR2: LNHDA, SQIVND (reference sequence). This CDR3 comprises 12 residues. After removal of 4 bases from V and 8 bases from J, the junction contained 3 bases not matched to a gene. The CDR3 sequence: CASSTDREGYTF. The CDR3 bases are TGTGCCAGTAGTACGGACAGGGAAGGCTACACCTTC.

The chain combines TRBV29-1 with TRBJ1-1, with D hard to call. The CDR3 sequence is 13 residues long. Trimming cost V 8 bases and J 0 bases, with 13 bases left between them. Germline assignment: CDR1 SQVTM and CDR2 ANQGSEA. The CDR3 DNA reads TGCAGCTCAATGGCGGGAATGAACACTGAAGCTTTCTTT. Residues: CSSMAGMNTEAFF.

The genes are TRBV7-2 and TRBJ2-7; 13 nucleotides line up with TRBD2. With 5 bases clipped from V and 2 bases from J, the junction kept 6 bases outside the gene matches. The CDR3 totals 16 residues. Germline lookup yields CDR1 SGHTA and CDR2 FQGNSA. CDR3 nucleotides: TGTGCCAGCAGCCTACGGACTAGCGGGGGTGCCTACGAGCAGTACTTC. This encodes CASSLRTSGGAYEQYF.

The V call is TRBV30, the J call TRBJ1-1, with a possible D match to TRBD1 (6 bases). V gave up 2 bases and J gave up 0 bases, with 13 bases separating them. The CDR3 has 15 amino acids. Germline V gene data show CDR1 as GTSNPN and CDR2 as SVGIG (reference sequence). The CDR3 bases are TGTGCCTGGAGTAGAGCAGGGGCCATGAACACTGAAGCTTTCTTT. It yields the protein CAWSRAGAMNTEAFF.

For the CDR3, the DNA is TGTGCCAGCAGCCGAAATGGGGGGTCCGACTACACCTTC. Translation gives CASSRNGGSDYTF. The chain recombines TRBV7-9 with TRBJ1-2, with D maybe TRBD1 (5 bases). CDR3 length: 13 residues. CDR1 SEHNR and CDR2 FQNEAQ come from the germline V gene (reference sequence). V was cut by 5 bases and J by 10 bases, with 17 bases left in between.

This clone was counted a few times. The chain joins TRBV7-9 to TRBJ2-1, with TRBD2 identical over 7 bases. With 6 bases clipped from V and 1 base from J, the junction kept 3 bases outside the gene matches. CDR1 is SEHNR and CDR2 is FQNEAQ in the germline V gene (reference sequence). This CDR3 is 14 amino acids long. The CDR3 nucleotides read TGTGCCAGCAGTTCAGCGGGGTCCTACAATGAGCAGTTCTTC. Its protein product is CASSSAGSYNEQFF.

The chain combines TRBV6-5 with TRBJ2-7; 10 nucleotides agree with TRBD1. Germline CDR1 reads MNHEY; CDR2 reads SVGAGI. This CDR3 has 14 amino acids. The V segment lost 7 bases and the J segment 10 bases; nucleotides outside the gene matches: 13. The CDR3 loop reads CASIPELTGGYQYF. The CDR3 nucleotides are TGTGCCAGCATCCCAGAGCTGACAGGGGGCTATCAGTACTTC.

The rearrangement links TRBV20-1 to TRBJ1-3, with D unclear. The CDR3 contains 14 residues. Trimming removed 3 bases at V and 0 bases at J, with 9 bases between. CDR1 is DFQATT and CDR2 is SNEGSKA in the germline V gene (reference sequence). CDR3 DNA sequence: TGCAGTGCTAGTATAGAGAGCTCTGGAAACACCATATATTTT. Translating gives CSASIESSGNTIYF.

The chain links TRBV9 to TRBJ2-7; no clear D gene. V was clipped by 4 bases and J by 0 bases, with 11 bases between them. Germline CDR1 and CDR2: SGDLS and YYNGEE. This CDR3 contains 14 residues. The chain's CDR3 is CASSPGGSSYEQYF. The CDR3 coding sequence is TGTGCCAGCAGCCCAGGTGGAAGCTCCTACGAGCAGTACTTC. The entire variable domain, with the rest obtained from reference TRBV9 and TRBJ2-7, is as follows: DSGVTQTPKHLITATGQRVTLRCSPRSGDLSVYWYQQSLDQGLQFLIQYYNGEERAKGNILERFSAQQFPDLHSELNLSSLELGDSALYFCASSPGGSSYEQYFGPGTRLTVT.